These T cell receptor beta chains were read from a single sample in a study of post-analysis software for immune sequencing data. TCRdb recomputed calls from the PCR reads with MiXCR, one row per CDR3 protein. The sample consists of a few hundred thousand distinct CDR3 sequences, roughly 34% of them appearing once. Sequenced: blood. Receptors originate from a girl aged 2 to 17 with multiple sclerosis. CDR3s include the opening cysteine and the closing phenylalanine or tryptophan. A D gene is named only where the DNA matches it firmly. The size entry is marked missing in some rows and otherwise reads once, few, many or a size class.

DNA: TGTGCCAGCAGTTACGATAGGGCTGCTGAAGCTTTCTTT
CDR3: CASSYDRAAEAFF
J: TRBJ1-1
size: few
D: .
V: TRBV6-5

DNA: TGCAGTGCTAGAGATCCTGAGGGACAAGAGACCCAGTACTTC
CDR3: CSARDPEGQETQYF
J: TRBJ2-5
size: .
D: .
V: TRBV20-1

DNA: TGCGCCAGCAGCTTGGCCGGGACAAAGACGAGCGAGCAGTTCTTC
CDR3: CASSLAGTKTSEQFF
J: TRBJ2-1
size: .
D: .
V: TRBV5-1

DNA: TGCGCCAGCAGCCCCCCTGGCGGGGTCTACGAGCAGTACTTC
CDR3: CASSPPGGVYEQYF
J: TRBJ2-7
size: many
D: .
V: TRBV4-1

DNA: TGTGCCAGCAGTGCCCCTTTGGGACAGGGGAAGTATGAGCAGTTCTTC
CDR3: CASSAPLGQGKYEQFF
J: TRBJ2-1
size: once
D: TRBD1
V: TRBV6-1

DNA: TGTGCCAGCAGCTTAATGCCGACTGGGGACGCGAACACCGGGGAGCTGTTTTTT
CDR3: CASSLMPTGDANTGELFF
J: TRBJ2-2
size: .
D: .
V: TRBV7-3

DNA: TGTGCCAGCAGCCTAGAAGGGACTAGCAGTCGTGAGCAGTTCTTC
CDR3: CASSLEGTSSREQFF
J: TRBJ2-1
size: few
D: TRBD2
V: TRBV11-2

DNA: TGTGCCACCAGCAGGCGAGCCTTCACAGATACGCAGTATTTT
CDR3: CATSRRAFTDTQYF
J: TRBJ2-3
size: .
D: .
V: TRBV15

DNA: TGCGCCAGCAGCCTACGGACGGGGGACACCGGGGAGCTGTTTTTT
CDR3: CASSLRTGDTGELFF
J: TRBJ2-2
size: few
D: .
V: TRBV4-1

DNA: TGTGCCACCAGCAGGGACAGGGTCTACGAGCAGTACTTC
CDR3: CATSRDRVYEQYF
J: TRBJ2-7
size: .
D: TRBD1
V: TRBV15

DNA: TGTGCCAGCAGCGTCGACAGGAGCCAAGAGACCCAGTACTTC
CDR3: CASSVDRSQETQYF
J: TRBJ2-5
size: .
D: .
V: TRBV9